This paragraph reports one T cell receptor beta chain. Its antigen is unknown. Base qualities are not recorded, but no much larger clone differs from it by a single base. The data were taken from a study of T cells after yellow fever vaccination (dated by TCRdb to about 2019). Concerning the study at large: Libraries from fractions with low cell numbers were prepared with the SMART-Seq v4 Ultra Low Input RNA kit. Bulk TCR alpha and beta repertoires were sequenced longitudinally to track T-cell clones before and after primary and booster YFV17D yellow fever vaccination. Two healthy male donors made up the cohort, one aged 18 to 30 years and the other aged 30 to 40 years. Blood samples were taken at several timepoints before and after primary and secondary immunization, and bulk PBMC replicates and cell subsets were isolated. Findings and caveats that apply to the study as a whole: Most clones expanded after primary vaccination were re-detected after the booster (96% of CD4 and about 88% of CD8), suggesting broad memory maintenance. The secondary T-cell response was found to be weaker but faster than the primary response, with a peak reached on day 5 rather than on day 15. FACS-sorted repertoires could contain abundant contaminating clonotypes from the bulk population, so computational filtering was required. A small fraction of clonotypes showed up in both the CD4 and CD8 compartments, probably as a result of convergent recombination. Because only a couple of donors were included in the study, the extent to which the findings can be generalized is limited.

The treatment or condition label corresponds to: live attenuated yellow fever vaccine strain. Two biological replicates of bulk PBMCs were collected at each blood-draw timepoint. A standard Ficoll-Paque protocol was used to isolate PBMCs from peripheral blood. TriZol was used to extract RNA from bulk PBMCs, from CD4 and CD8 fractions, and from dextramer-positive and dextramer-negative fractions. TCR cDNA was synthesized by 5'RACE template switching, through which a universal primer site and unique molecular identifiers were introduced. cDNA synthesis was primed from both the TCR alpha and TCR beta constant segments. Library amplification involved two PCR steps, and the second step added sample barcodes and sequencing adapters. Libraries were sequenced on Illumina HiSeq 2500 (2x100 bp) or NovaSeq (2x150 bp). The authors' pipeline ran thus. MIGEC was used to demultiplex reads and collapse the reads into UMI consensus sequences, and MiXCR was used for V(D)J alignment. Clonotypes responding to the vaccine were identified with edgeR on replicate PBMC samples, with the criteria of FDR below 0.01 and a log2 fold change above 5 up to day 15. Each bulk clonotype received a CD4 or CD8 identity based on whether the sequenced CD4 or CD8 repertoire contained that clonotype at higher abundance. In TCRdb, the public reads were trimmed at Q25 with fastp and aligned with MiXCR, with productive beta chains retained. Merged by CDR3 protein, the rows form single entries marked with the most common genes and DNA. The V and J calls shown here were made by TCRdb, not taken from the authors' results. The sample table shows hundreds of thousands of distinct CDR3 sequences, and approximately 13% are seen once. The top ten clonotypes cover 14% to 15% of the sample.

The receptor comes from a man aged 30 to 45 who received the YFV17D yellow fever vaccine. Sequences were derived from PBMCs, sampled on the day of the yellow fever booster vaccination.

The bases read TGTGCCAGCAGCTTAAGTGCTTCTAGCGGGGGGGCGGAGCAGTACTTC. Translated, it gives CASSLSASSGGAEQYF. The rearrangement joined TRBV7-2 to TRBJ2-7; 12 junctional bases match TRBD2. CDR1 and CDR2 are drawn from the germline V gene: SGHTA, FQGNSA. From its cysteine to its phenylalanine, the CDR3 spans 16 amino acids. Kept here is only the CDR3 DNA, which spans 48 bases and is read in frame from base 1. Trimmed from V: 2 bases; trimmed from J: 7 bases; junction bases lacking a gene match: 9. Joined to the reference TRBV7-2 and TRBJ2-7 proteins, this CDR3 gives the full variable domain: GAGVSQSPSNKVTEKGKDVELRCDPISGHTALYWYRQSLGQGLEFLIYFQGNSAPDKSGLPSDRFSAERTGGSVSTLTIQRTQQEDSAVYLCASSLSASSGGAEQYFGPGTRLTVT.